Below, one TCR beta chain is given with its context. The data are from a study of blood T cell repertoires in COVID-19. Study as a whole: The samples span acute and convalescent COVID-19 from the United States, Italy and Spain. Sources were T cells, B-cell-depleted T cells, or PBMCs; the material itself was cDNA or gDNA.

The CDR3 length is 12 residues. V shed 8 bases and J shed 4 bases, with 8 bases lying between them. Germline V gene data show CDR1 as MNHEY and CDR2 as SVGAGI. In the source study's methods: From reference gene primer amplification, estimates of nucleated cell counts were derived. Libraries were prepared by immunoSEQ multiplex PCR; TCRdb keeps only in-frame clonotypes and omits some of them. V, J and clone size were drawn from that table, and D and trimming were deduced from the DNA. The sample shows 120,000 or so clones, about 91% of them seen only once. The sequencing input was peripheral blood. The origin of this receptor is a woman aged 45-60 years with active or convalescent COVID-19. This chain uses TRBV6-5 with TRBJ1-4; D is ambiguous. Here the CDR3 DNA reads TGTGCCAGCTCGAAGCTTAATGAAAAACTGTTTTTT. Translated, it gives CASSKLNEKLFF.